The T cell receptor (beta chain) under discussion was sequenced for a study of beta chain features in type 1 diabetes. The overall study: All samples together contributed 100 million to 120 million sorted cells for examination. Overall study findings and caveats: Naive, central memory and regulatory TCRB repertoires appeared more similar among patients than healthy donors.

Sequencing targeted expressed TCRB transcripts, as all isolated RNA had been reverse transcribed. Profiled with immunoSEQ multiplex PCR; TCRdb holds only in-frame clones, not every one. The sample has 300,000 to 400,000 clones; roughly 13% are singletons. This CDR3 region has 16 residues. Germline V gives CDR1 GTSNPN, CDR2 SVGIG (reference sequence). This clone was counted only a few times. Its matching antigen is unknown. Isolation of CD4+ naive, central memory, regulatory and stem cell-like memory cells was achieved by sorting via CD45RO/CCR7/CD25/CD127/CD95/CD27. The TCR comes from a young man in good health. The material sequenced was naive CD4+ T cells from blood. The chain has TRBV30 and TRBJ2-5; 14 bases map to TRBD2. The DNA end is more similar to TRBJ2-7, so the J call may be wrong. The CDR3 sequence is CAWTGTSGRNSYEQYF. CDR3 in DNA: TGTGCCTGGACCGGGACTAGCGGGAGAAACTCCTACGAGCAGTACTTC.